This T cell receptor (beta chain) appears in the sequencing data of a study of cytomegalovirus exposure and HLA in healthy donors. Study-wide context: Genetic ancestry analysis placed around four fifths of the 398 donors that were genotyped in the Caucasian-associated cluster.

Deletions cut 3 bases from V and 1 base from J, with 12 bases between. Germline values: CDR1 LNHDA, CDR2 SQIVND (reference sequence). The CDR3 length is 15 residues. The PCR contained 60 Vbeta and 13 Jbeta primers. Profiled with immunoSEQ multiplex PCR; TCRdb holds only in-frame clones, not every one. The profile shows roughly 160,000 clones, 80% of them singletons. The chain uses TRBV19 and TRBJ1-1; D perhaps matches TRBD1 (6 bases). Sequenced material: PBMCs. The receptor was isolated from a man under 40 in good health and CMV-seronegative. CDR3 residues: CASSIPGHANTEAFF. The CDR3 DNA follows: TGTGCCAGTAGTATTCCGGGACACGCGAACACTGAAGCTTTCTTT.